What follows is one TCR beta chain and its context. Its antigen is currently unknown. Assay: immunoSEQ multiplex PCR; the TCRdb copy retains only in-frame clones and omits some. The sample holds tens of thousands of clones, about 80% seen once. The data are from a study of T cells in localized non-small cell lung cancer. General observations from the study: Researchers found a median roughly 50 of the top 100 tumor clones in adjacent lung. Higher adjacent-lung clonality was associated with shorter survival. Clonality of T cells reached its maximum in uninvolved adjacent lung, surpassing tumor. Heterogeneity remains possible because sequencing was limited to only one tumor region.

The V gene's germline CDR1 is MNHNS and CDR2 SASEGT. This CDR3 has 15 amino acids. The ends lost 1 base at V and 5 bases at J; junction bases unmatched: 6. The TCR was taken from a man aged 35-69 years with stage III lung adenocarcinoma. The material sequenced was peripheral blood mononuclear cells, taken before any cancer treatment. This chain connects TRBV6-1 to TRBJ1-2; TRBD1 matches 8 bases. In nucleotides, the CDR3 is TGTGCCAGCAGTGAAGGGACAGGGAGGCCTTATGGCTACACCTTC. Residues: CASSEGTGRPYGYTF.